These 27 T cell receptor beta chains share one sample of origin, sequenced in a study of cytomegalovirus exposure and HLA in healthy donors. Both 60 Vbeta primers and 13 Jbeta primers went into the PCR. Some clones are missing from TCRdb's copy, which holds only in-frame ones; the method was immunoSEQ multiplex PCR. The profile covers 100,000 to 150,000 clones, with 70% to 90% appearing a single time and 1.5% taken by the ten largest. Sample: PBMCs. Source of these receptors: a man aged 40-50 years in good health and CMV-seronegative.

The chain combines TRBV18 with TRBJ1-5; 8 nucleotides line up with TRBD1. This CDR3 has 13 residues. V lost 10 bases, J lost 3 bases, and 5 bases stayed unmatched. In germline, CDR1 is KGHSH, CDR2 LQKENI. CDR3 protein: CATTQGVNQPQHF. CDR3 DNA sequence: TGTGCCACCACACAGGGGGTCAATCAGCCCCAGCATTTT.

This clone was seen more than once but under ten times. The chain recombines TRBV27 with TRBJ2-1; D is undetermined. The V end was cut by 3 bases, the J end by 7 bases, with 7 bases between. The CDR3 is 12 residues long. Germline-derived CDR1 and CDR2 are MNHEY and SMNVEV (reference sequence). The CDR3 sequence is CASSLPGNEQFF. CDR3 DNA sequence: TGTGCCAGCAGTTTGCCCGGTAATGAGCAGTTCTTC.

The chain couples TRBV6-1 to TRBJ1-4; unclear D gene. In germline, CDR1 is MNHNS, CDR2 SASEGT. Between the trimmed V and J ends, which lost 3 bases and 8 bases, there was a span of 25 bases. This CDR3 has 18 residues. The CDR3, as DNA: TGTGCCAGCAGTGAGCCCGGGGAGGTAGGGCGTCTCGGGGAAAAACTGTTTTTT. Amino acids: CASSEPGEVGRLGEKLFF.

This clone was seen just once. J is TRBJ1-2 and V is TRBV6-6; 7 nucleotides align to TRBD1. Germline trimming cut 0 bases from V and 4 bases from J; bases unmatched to any gene: 5. Germline lookup yields CDR1 MNHNY and CDR2 SVGAGI (reference sequence). This CDR3 spans 15 amino acids. CDR3 coding DNA: TGTGCCAGCAGTTACTCAGGGGGCGGTATCTATGGCTACACCTTC. It is translated as CASSYSGGGIYGYTF.

In this sample, this clone turned up a few times. V and J are TRBV5-6 and TRBJ2-7; the D gene is possibly TRBD2 (7 bases). The CDR3 length is 15 residues. V lost 2 bases, J lost 2 bases, and 14 bases lay in between. CDR1 and CDR2 (germline): SGHDT, YYEEEE. The CDR3 DNA reads as TGTGCCAGCAGCTTCGGGCGCGGGGGCCCCTACGAGCAGTACTTC. As protein: CASSFGRGGPYEQYF.

In its sample, this clone was seen once. The rearrangement uses TRBV5-1 and TRBJ2-7, with D uncertain. CDR3 length: 14 amino acids. The V end was cut by 0 bases, the J end by 0 bases, with 7 bases between. CDR1 is SGHRS and CDR2 is YFSETQ in the germline V gene. The CDR3 region has the DNA TGCGCCAGCAGCTTGGTCCCTAGCTCCTACGAGCAGTACTTC. This gives the protein CASSLVPSSYEQYF.

V is TRBV7-3 and J is TRBJ2-5; 8 bases line up with TRBD2. Germline CDR1 and CDR2: SGHTA and FQGTGA. This CDR3 contains 16 residues. V lost 2 bases, J lost 4 bases, and 9 bases stayed unmatched. CDR3 nucleotides: TGTGCCAGCAGCTTACGAGGGACGAGCGGGGGAGAGACCCAGTACTTC. Translation: CASSLRGTSGGETQYF.

This sequence joins TRBV28 and TRBJ1-5; D uncertain. Germline V gene sequence: CDR1 MDHEN, CDR2 SYDVKM. The CDR3 contains 12 residues. Trimming took 5 bases from V and 7 from J, leaving 9 bases between them. The CDR3 bases are TGTGCCAGCAGTCCGAACGGGCAGCCCCAGCATTTT. Residues: CASSPNGQPQHF.

On this clone itself: Other DNA sequences in this specimen translate into the identical CDR3. The V call is TRBV5-4, the J call TRBJ2-1; 11 bases are a match to TRBD2. The J segment lost 4 bases and the V segment lost 5 bases, leaving 5 bases of the junction unmatched. Germline V gene data show CDR1 as SGHNT and CDR2 as YYREEE (reference sequence). This CDR3 has 15 residues. CDR3 DNA sequence: TGTGCCAGCAGTTGGGGACTAGCGGCTTACAATGAGCAGTTCTTC. Translation: CASSWGLAAYNEQFF.

The chain carries TRBV5-4 and TRBJ2-3; 8 bases line up with TRBD2. This CDR3 comprises 15 residues. Germline trimming cut 5 bases from V and 4 bases from J; bases unmatched to any gene: 9. The germline gives CDR1 SGHNT, CDR2 YYREEE (reference sequence). CDR3 sequence: CASRFGTRWADTQYF. The CDR3 DNA follows: TGTGCCAGCAGATTCGGGACTAGGTGGGCAGATACGCAGTATTTT. The full variable domain, with the rest looked up from reference TRBV5-4 and TRBJ2-3, is ETGVTQSPTHLIKTRGQQVTLRCSSQSGHNTVSWYQQALGQGPQFIFQYYREEENGRGNFPPRFSGLQFPNYSSELNVNALELDDSALYLCASRFGTRWADTQYFGPGTRLTVL.

The chain links TRBV4-1 to TRBJ2-3, with TRBD2 matching over 7 bases. The CDR3 has 14 residues. V lost 4 bases, J lost 7 bases, and 8 bases stayed unmatched. The germline V gene has CDR1 MGHRA and CDR2 YSYEKL. Here the CDR3 DNA reads TGCGCCAGCAGCCGAATCGAGGGAGGGAATACGCAGTATTTT. Translated, it gives CASSRIEGGNTQYF.

The chain links TRBV6-6 to TRBJ2-2; D gene unclear. Germline values: CDR1 MNHNY, CDR2 SVGAGI (reference sequence). This CDR3 contains 14 residues. V was pared by 2 bases and J by 1 base, with 5 bases between. The CDR3 DNA sequence: TGTGCCAGCAGTTACAAGCTGAACACCGGGGAGCTGTTTTTT. Its translation: CASSYKLNTGELFF.

The gene calls are TRBV15 and TRBJ2-1, with TRBD1 matching over 11 bases. This CDR3 is 14 amino acids long. Germline CDR1 LNHNV, CDR2 YYDKDF (reference sequence). V lost 4 bases and J lost 7; bases outside the gene matches: 3. As DNA, the CDR3 is TGTGCCACCAGCACGGGACAGGGGGGGAATGAGCAGTTCTTC. Encoded protein: CATSTGQGGNEQFF.

The chain joins TRBV7-8 to TRBJ2-5; 7 bases align to TRBD2. After removal of 5 bases from V and 2 bases from J, the junction contained 5 bases not matched to a gene. CDR1 and CDR2 (germline): SGHVS, FQNEAQ. This CDR3 spans 14 amino acids. CDR3 protein: CASSPELAQETQYF. CDR3 bases: TGTGCCAGCAGCCCAGAACTAGCGCAAGAGACCCAGTACTTC.

V is TRBV19 and J is TRBJ1-1; D not certain. Germline V gives CDR1 LNHDA, CDR2 SQIVND (reference sequence). The CDR3 extends over 14 amino acids. The ends were cut back, 6 bases at V and 5 bases at J, with 16 bases in the middle. Here the CDR3 reads CASRVDPGKTEAFF. The CDR3, as DNA: TGTGCCAGTAGGGTGGACCCGGGGAAAACTGAAGCTTTCTTT.

This rearrangement joins TRBV7-9 to TRBJ2-7; 7 bases map to TRBD1. Trimming cost V 1 base and J 2 bases; bases outside gene matches: 5. Germline CDR1 and CDR2: SEHNR and FQNEAQ (reference sequence). CDR3 length equals 15 residues. In DNA form, the CDR3 reads TGTGCCAGCAGCTTAGATCGGGACAGCCCCTACGAGCAGTACTTC. It specifies CASSLDRDSPYEQYF.

The chain employs TRBV5-6 and TRBJ1-3; no clear D gene. Germline values: CDR1 SGHDT, CDR2 YYEEEE. V lost 2 bases to trimming and J lost 4 bases, with 10 bases between them. This CDR3 contains 14 residues. The CDR3 region is CASSFGGFGNTIYF. CDR3 bases: TGTGCCAGCAGCTTTGGAGGGTTCGGAAACACCATATATTTT.

The CDR3 nucleotides read TGTGCCAGCAGCCTCGGGACAGTCCCCTACGAGCAGTACTTC. Its translation is CASSLGTVPYEQYF. The rearrangement joins TRBV11-2 to TRBJ2-7; TRBD1 aligns across 7 bases. This CDR3 has 14 residues. Germline V gene data show CDR1 as SGHAT and CDR2 as FQNNGV. J lost 2 bases, V lost 5 bases, and 6 bases had no gene match.

The chain recombines TRBV5-4 with TRBJ1-2, with 8 bases fitting TRBD1. V shed 5 bases, J shed 2 bases, and the junction held 5 bases outside the gene matches. The CDR3 runs to 14 residues. The germline gives CDR1 SGHNT, CDR2 YYREEE (reference sequence). This CDR3 reads CASSLGTGNYGYTF. CDR3 DNA sequence: TGTGCCAGCAGTCTCGGGACAGGAAACTATGGCTACACCTTC.

This chain connects TRBV5-1 to TRBJ2-1, with 10 bases matching TRBD2. Trimming cost V 5 bases and J 2 bases; bases outside gene matches: 7. The germline gives CDR1 SGHRS, CDR2 YFSETQ. The CDR3 has 16 residues. The CDR3 loop reads CASRMSGGETYNEQFF. The DNA of the CDR3 is TGCGCCAGCAGGATGAGCGGGGGGGAAACCTACAATGAGCAGTTCTTC.

V and J are TRBV11-3 and TRBJ1-6; D not certain. Germline V gene sequence: CDR1 SGHNT, CDR2 YENEEA. Trimming left V 0 bases short and J 8 bases short, with 5 bases between. The CDR3 loop spans 13 amino acids. The CDR3, as DNA: TGTGCCAGCAGCTTAGAGAGATATTCACCCCTCCACTTT. Translated, it gives CASSLERYSPLHF.

By sample fraction, this clone is medium-sized. The chain employs TRBV25-1 and TRBJ1-3; TRBD1 agrees at 7 bases. The ends lost 4 bases at V and 4 bases at J; junction bases unmatched: 4. Germline CDR1 MGHDK, CDR2 SYGVNS. CDR3 length: 14 amino acids. CDR3: CASSVRGRGNTIYF. As DNA, the CDR3 is TGTGCCAGCAGTGTTAGGGGGCGCGGAAACACCATATATTTT.

This sequence joins TRBV29-1 and TRBJ1-1; maybe TRBD1 (6 bases). Germline V gene sequence: CDR1 SQVTM, CDR2 ANQGSEA. V shed 6 bases and J shed 6 bases, with 11 bases lying between them. The CDR3 has 11 amino acids. CDR3 in amino acids: CSVAPGAEAFF. The CDR3 bases are TGCAGCGTCGCTCCAGGGGCTGAAGCTTTCTTT.

V gene TRBV7-2 combines with J gene TRBJ1-5; possible D gene TRBD1, 5 bases. V was pared by 5 bases and J by 0 bases, with 11 bases between. The germline V gene encodes CDR1 SGHTA and CDR2 FQGNSA. The CDR3 extends over 15 amino acids. The CDR3 loop reads CASSGQGNSNQPQHF. DNA for the CDR3: TGTGCCAGCAGCGGCCAGGGAAATAGCAATCAGCCCCAGCATTTT.

V gene TRBV13 combines with J gene TRBJ2-1; D remains ambiguous. From germline, CDR1 is PRHDT and CDR2 FYEKMQ (reference sequence). CDR3 length: 12 amino acids. The germline V and J ends were trimmed by 5 bases and 10 bases, with 12 bases remaining between them. CDR3 in amino acids: CASSALLSEQFF. The CDR3 DNA follows: TGTGCCAGCAGCGCTCTACTATCAGAGCAGTTCTTC.

The chain recombines TRBV7-8 with TRBJ1-5; tentative D call: TRBD1 (6 bases). The germline gives CDR1 SGHVS, CDR2 FQNEAQ. V was trimmed by 1 base and J by 5 bases, leaving 15 bases between them. CDR3 length: 16 amino acids. The CDR3 reads CASSLDVQGGDQPQHF. CDR3 nucleotide sequence: TGTGCCAGCAGCTTAGATGTACAGGGAGGGGATCAGCCCCAGCATTTT.

Regarding this clone: Other nucleotide sequences from this sample produce the same CDR3. V usage is TRBV7-2 and J usage is TRBJ2-1; D is possibly TRBD2 (6 bases). The CDR3 is 16 residues long. Trimming cost V 5 bases and J 4 bases, with 18 bases left between them. Germline V gene sequence: CDR1 SGHTA, CDR2 FQGNSA. The CDR3, as DNA: TGTGCCAGCAGCCGAGTCCTTCTGGCGGGGTACAATGAGCAGTTCTTC. It codes for CASSRVLLAGYNEQFF.